The rows below give T cell receptor beta chains drawn from one sample of a study of T cell repertoires in cytomegalovirus infection. No antigen has been identified for these receptors. One entry per CDR3 protein, called by TCRdb with MiXCR from the reads. The sample holds some 500,000 distinct CDR3 sequences, 40% seen once. The source was cultured PBMCs, collected from culture after CMV antigen stimulation. Receptors originate from a human donor in good health (CMV status not recorded). Some clones in this sample may be carry-over from other donors' samples. Each CDR3 is given with its conserved first and last residue. The D gene is left open where the match is weak. A clone size is listed for some rows: how often the clone was seen (once, few, many), or a class if it is expanded.

V: TRBV7-2; size: few; D: NA; J: TRBJ1-2; length: 16; CDR3: CASSPRGSASNYGYTF; DNA: TGTGCCAGCAGCCCTCGAGGGTCGGCCTCCAACTATGGCTACACCTTC
V: TRBV4-1; size: few; D: NA; J: TRBJ2-2; length: 15; CDR3: CASSQALGDRGELFF; DNA: TGCGCCAGCAGCCAAGCCTTAGGAGATAGGGGGGAGCTGTTTTTT
V: TRBV7-8; size: NA; D: TRBD2; J: TRBJ2-1; length: 16; CDR3: CASSLVGGGILNEQFF; DNA: TGTGCCAGCAGCTTAGTTGGGGGGGGAATACTCAATGAGCAGTTCTTC
V: TRBV29-1; size: NA; D: NA; J: TRBJ1-1; length: 13; CDR3: CSVEVGQNTEAFF; DNA: TGCAGCGTTGAGGTCGGACAGAACACTGAAGCTTTCTTT
V: TRBV5-6; size: NA; D: NA; J: TRBJ2-7; length: 12; CDR3: CASSLSVWEQYF; DNA: TGTGCCAGCAGCTTGTCTGTGTGGGAGCAGTACTTC
V: TRBV28; size: few; D: TRBD1; J: TRBJ1-2; length: 17; CDR3: CASSIPEGGRDSYGYTF; DNA: TGTGCCAGCAGCATCCCGGAGGGGGGGAGGGACAGTTATGGCTACACCTTC
V: TRBV5-8; size: NA; D: TRBD1; J: TRBJ1-2; length: 14; CDR3: CASSRTGLNYGYTF; DNA: TGTGCCAGCAGCCGGACAGGGCTTAACTATGGCTACACCTTC
V: TRBV7-2; size: many; D: NA; J: TRBJ2-3; length: 13; CDR3: CASTLGGSGAQYF; DNA: TGTGCCAGCACCTTGGGCGGATCAGGGGCGCAGTATTTT
V: TRBV7-2; size: NA; D: NA; J: TRBJ2-3; length: 16; CDR3: CASSLGGGSRTDTQYF; DNA: TGTGCCAGCAGCTTAGGCGGTGGTTCGCGAACAGATACGCAGTATTTT
V: TRBV27; size: NA; D: NA; J: TRBJ2-5; length: 14; CDR3: CASSLSRSQETQYF; DNA: TGTGCCAGCAGTTTATCGAGGTCACAAGAGACCCAGTACTTC
V: TRBV7-8; size: few; D: NA; J: TRBJ1-4; length: 16; CDR3: CASSLGTPATNEKLFF; DNA: TGTGCCAGCAGCTTAGGGACACCCGCAACTAATGAAAAACTGTTTTTT
V: TRBV20-1; size: NA; D: NA; J: TRBJ1-1; length: 15; CDR3: CSAPGAWGPAGEAFF; DNA: TGCAGTGCCCCGGGGGCCTGGGGCCCCGCGGGTGAAGCTTTCTTT
V: TRBV7-2; size: few; D: NA; J: TRBJ2-1; length: 11; CDR3: CATDDLSEQFF; DNA: TGTGCCACTGACGACCTCAGTGAGCAGTTCTTC
V: TRBV20-1; size: NA; D: NA; J: TRBJ2-1; length: 13; CDR3: CSARQFTYNEQFF; DNA: TGCAGTGCGAGACAGTTTACCTACAATGAGCAGTTCTTC
V: TRBV10-3; size: few; D: NA; J: TRBJ2-1; length: 14; CDR3: CAISKSIFLNEQFF; DNA: TGTGCCATATCGAAGTCGATCTTCCTAAATGAGCAGTTCTTC
V: TRBV7-2; size: many; D: NA; J: TRBJ2-4; length: 18; CDR3: CASSSWSGTALAKNIQYF; DNA: TGTGCCAGCAGCTCCTGGTCCGGGACTGCTCTAGCCAAAAACATTCAGTACTTC
V: TRBV18; size: NA; D: NA; J: TRBJ2-1; length: 16; CDR3: CASSPSGLSTGNEQFF; DNA: TGTGCCAGCTCACCATCGGGACTCAGCACCGGCAATGAGCAGTTCTTC
V: TRBV7-2; size: few; D: NA; J: TRBJ2-3; length: 16; CDR3: CASSYVFSDGLHTQYF; DNA: TGTGCCAGCAGCTACGTCTTCTCGGACGGCCTCCATACGCAGTATTTT
V: TRBV10-3; size: NA; D: NA; J: TRBJ2-3; length: 14; CDR3: CAISGALGTDTQYF; DNA: TGTGCCATCAGTGGGGCCCTAGGCACAGATACGCAGTATTTT
V: TRBV14; size: NA; D: NA; J: TRBJ2-1; length: 16; CDR3: CASSADWPGATNEQFF; DNA: TGTGCCAGCAGCGCAGATTGGCCGGGGGCCACCAATGAGCAGTTCTTC
V: TRBV12-3/TRBV12-4; size: NA; D: TRBD1; J: TRBJ1-4; length: 16; CDR3: CASSLQRSTGGEKLFF; DNA: TGTGCCAGCAGCCTCCAGAGAAGTACAGGGGGTGAAAAACTGTTTTTT
V: TRBV10-2; size: few; D: NA; J: TRBJ2-3; length: 17; CDR3: CASSVSSRRSSTDTQYF; DNA: TGCGCCAGCAGTGTTTCTAGTAGAAGGTCTAGCACAGATACGCAGTATTTT
V: TRBV25-1; size: few; D: NA; J: TRBJ1-2; length: 13; CDR3: CASSEQWGYGYTF; DNA: TGTGCCAGCAGTGAGCAGTGGGGGTATGGCTACACCTTC
V: TRBV5-4; size: NA; D: NA; J: TRBJ1-1; length: 15; CDR3: CASSSRGRMNTEAFF; DNA: TGTGCCAGCAGCTCACGGGGGAGAATGAACACTGAAGCTTTCTTT
V: TRBV10-3; size: few; D: TRBD2; J: TRBJ2-1; length: 17; CDR3: CAITSTSGRAFDNEQFF; DNA: TGTGCCATCACTTCAACTAGCGGGAGGGCCTTCGACAATGAGCAGTTCTTC
V: TRBV6-6; size: NA; D: NA; J: TRBJ2-5; length: 16; CDR3: CASTQNPYRNQETQYF; DNA: TGTGCTAGCACCCAGAACCCCTACAGAAACCAAGAGACCCAGTACTTC
V: TRBV7-6; size: NA; D: TRBD2; J: TRBJ2-5; length: 16; CDR3: CASSAGTSGREETQYF; DNA: TGTGCCAGCAGCGCCGGGACTAGCGGGAGGGAAGAGACCCAGTACTTC